This TCR beta chain is drawn from a study of T cell responses to AZD1222 COVID-19 vaccine. General observations from the study: At baseline, seropositivity was found in only six or seven AZD1222 recipients. Donors were mostly white British, more females; clonal diversity possibly underestimated. Repertoire collection took place solely once the T cell response had peaked. Compared with day 0, the breadth and depth of the Spike-specific TCR repertoire rose significantly after two doses of AZD1222.

J gave up 6 bases and V 8 bases, and 13 bases lay outside the gene matches. CDR3 length: 14 amino acids. Germline V gene lookup returns CDR1 SNHLY and CDR2 FYNNEI. Sequenced by immunoSEQ multiplex PCR; TCRdb stores in-frame clones only, minus some. The table includes 120,000 to 150,000 clones, approximately 86% detected once. Turning to this clone: Its antigen is still unknown.

The sequencing used peripheral blood, collected 28 days after the second AZD1222 dose. The source of this sequence is an adult who received the AZD1222 COVID-19 vaccine. The chain links TRBV2 to TRBJ2-7; 7 nucleotides line up with TRBD2. CDR3 sequence: CASQREGGGREQYF. The CDR3 bases are TGTGCCAGCCAAAGGGAGGGTGGCGGCCGCGAGCAGTACTTC.